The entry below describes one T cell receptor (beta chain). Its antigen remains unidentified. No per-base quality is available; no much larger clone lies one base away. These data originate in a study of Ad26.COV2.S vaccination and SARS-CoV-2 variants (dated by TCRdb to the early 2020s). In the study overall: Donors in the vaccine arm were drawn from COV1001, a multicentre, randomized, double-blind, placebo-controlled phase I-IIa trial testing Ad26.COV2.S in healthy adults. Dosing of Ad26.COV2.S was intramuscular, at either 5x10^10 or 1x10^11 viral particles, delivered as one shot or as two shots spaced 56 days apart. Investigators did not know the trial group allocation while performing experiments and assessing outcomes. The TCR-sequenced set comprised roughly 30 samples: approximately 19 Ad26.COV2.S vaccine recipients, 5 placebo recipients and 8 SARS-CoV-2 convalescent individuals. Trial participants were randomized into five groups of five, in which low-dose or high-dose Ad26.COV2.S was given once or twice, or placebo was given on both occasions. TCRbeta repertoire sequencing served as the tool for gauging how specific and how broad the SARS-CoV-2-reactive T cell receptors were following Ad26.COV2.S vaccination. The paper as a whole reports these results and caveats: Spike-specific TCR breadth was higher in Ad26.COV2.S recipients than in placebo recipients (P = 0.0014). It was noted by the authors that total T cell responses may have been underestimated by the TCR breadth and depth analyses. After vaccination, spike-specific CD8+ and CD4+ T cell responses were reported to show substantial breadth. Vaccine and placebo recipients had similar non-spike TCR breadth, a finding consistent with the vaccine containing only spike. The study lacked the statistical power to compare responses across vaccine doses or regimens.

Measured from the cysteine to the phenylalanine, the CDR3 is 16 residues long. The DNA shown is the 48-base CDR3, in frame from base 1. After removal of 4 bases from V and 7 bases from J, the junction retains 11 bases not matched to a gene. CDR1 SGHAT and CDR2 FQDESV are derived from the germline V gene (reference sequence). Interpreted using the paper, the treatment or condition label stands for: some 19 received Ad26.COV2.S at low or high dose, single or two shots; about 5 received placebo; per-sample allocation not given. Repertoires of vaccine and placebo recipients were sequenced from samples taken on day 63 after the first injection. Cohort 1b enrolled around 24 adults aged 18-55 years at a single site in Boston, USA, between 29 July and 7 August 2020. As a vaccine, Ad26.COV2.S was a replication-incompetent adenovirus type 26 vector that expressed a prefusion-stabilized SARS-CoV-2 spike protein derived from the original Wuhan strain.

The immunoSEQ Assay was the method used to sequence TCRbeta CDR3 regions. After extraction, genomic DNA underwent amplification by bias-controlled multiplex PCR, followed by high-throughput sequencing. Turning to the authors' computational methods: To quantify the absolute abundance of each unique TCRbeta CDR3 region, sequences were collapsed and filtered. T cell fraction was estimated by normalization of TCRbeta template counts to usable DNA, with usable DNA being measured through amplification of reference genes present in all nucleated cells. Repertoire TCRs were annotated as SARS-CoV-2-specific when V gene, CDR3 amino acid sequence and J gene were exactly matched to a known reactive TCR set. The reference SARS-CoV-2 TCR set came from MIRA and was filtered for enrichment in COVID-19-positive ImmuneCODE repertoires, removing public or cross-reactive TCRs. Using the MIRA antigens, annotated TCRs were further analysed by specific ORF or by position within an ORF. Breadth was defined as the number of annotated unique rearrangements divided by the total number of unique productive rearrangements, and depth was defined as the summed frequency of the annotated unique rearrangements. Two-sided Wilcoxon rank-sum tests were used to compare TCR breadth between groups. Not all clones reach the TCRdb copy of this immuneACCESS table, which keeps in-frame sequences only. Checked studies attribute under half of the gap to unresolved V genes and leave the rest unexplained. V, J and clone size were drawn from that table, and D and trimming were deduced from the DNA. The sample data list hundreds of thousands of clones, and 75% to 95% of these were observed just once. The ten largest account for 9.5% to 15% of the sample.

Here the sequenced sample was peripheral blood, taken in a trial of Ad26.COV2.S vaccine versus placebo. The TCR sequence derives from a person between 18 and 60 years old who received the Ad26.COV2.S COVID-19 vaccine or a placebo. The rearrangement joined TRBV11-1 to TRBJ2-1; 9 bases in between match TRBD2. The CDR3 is CASSSYSGSMVNEQFF. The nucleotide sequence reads TGTGCCAGCAGCTCTTATAGCGGGAGTATGGTAAATGAGCAGTTCTTC.